The 2 T cell receptor beta chains below come from one sample, sequenced in a study of a mutant IDH1 vaccine in newly diagnosed glioma (dated by TCRdb to the early 2020s). These receptors are not linked to any known antigen. The time point label, as the study defines it: week 11, during vaccination. Each vaccine dose was 300 ug of a 20-mer mutant IDH1 peptide in Montanide, given subcutaneously with topical imiquimod. Libraries came from the immunoSEQ multiplex PCR assay. The table was pulled from immuneACCESS by TCRdb, which kept in-frame rearrangements only. Such tables lose some clones; where checked, under half of the loss comes from unresolved V genes, and the rest has no known cause. For this sample the table gives about 32,000 clones, of which around 82% were detected only once. The ten top clones hold roughly a quarter of the sample. The material was PBMCs, obtained from a glioma patient whose treatment included an IDH1 peptide vaccine. These receptors were collected from a man in his thirties or forties with glioma.

The V gene is TRBV7-2, the J gene TRBJ1-6; maybe TRBD1 (5 bases). This CDR3 region has 16 residues. CDR1 is SGHTA and CDR2 is FQGNSA in the germline V gene. V was clipped by 6 bases and J by 7 bases, with 19 bases between them. For the CDR3, the DNA is TGTGCCAGCAGGGATGCGGTTAGGGGCCGAAATTCACCCCTCCACTTT. Translating gives CASRDAVRGRNSPLHF.

The V call is TRBV6-1, the J call TRBJ2-6; D is undetermined. Per germline, CDR1 MNHNS and CDR2 SASEGT. Trimming left V 1 base short and J 0 bases short, with 10 bases between. The CDR3 loop spans 17 amino acids. CDR3 region: CASSEGQPDSGANVLTF. DNA for the CDR3: TGTGCCAGCAGTGAAGGGCAGCCAGACTCTGGGGCCAACGTCCTGACTTTC.